The rows below give T cell receptor beta chains drawn from one sample of a study of T-cell reconstitution after alpha-beta-depleted transplantation in children. TCRdb reanalysed the PCR reads using MiXCR and keeps one entry per CDR3 protein. This table holds roughly 670,000 distinct CDR3 sequences, about an eighth found once. The source material was PBMCs, sampled before TCRalphabeta/CD19-depleted stem cell transplant. The receptor source for this set is a girl aged 2 to 10 with congenital amegakaryocytic thrombocytopenia, due to receive a stem cell transplant. Each CDR3 is given with its conserved first and last residue. Fields, in order: J gene, D gene, V gene, clone size, CDR3 protein, CDR3 DNA. The D gene is left open where the match is weak. Only part of the rows carry a size: once, few, many, or a class if the clone is expanded.

TRBJ1-2 | TRBD1 | TRBV29-1 | NA | CSGTTGEGYTF | TGCAGCGGCACTACAGGGGAGGGCTACACCTTC
TRBJ2-6 | NA | TRBV6-2/TRBV6-3 | NA | CASKRTLNAGANVLTF | TGTGCCAGCAAACGGACGCTGAACGCTGGGGCCAACGTCCTGACTTTC
TRBJ2-5 | NA | TRBV5-1 | many | CASSWGRGRYQETQYF | TGCGCCAGCAGCTGGGGCCGGGGCCGGTACCAAGAGACCCAGTACTTC
TRBJ2-3 | NA | TRBV20-1 | many | CSVRWARGTDTQYF | TGCAGTGTTCGTTGGGCTAGGGGCACAGATACGCAGTATTTT
TRBJ1-5 | NA | TRBV5-1 | few | CASSLAWEGENQPQHF | TGCGCCAGCAGCTTGGCGTGGGAGGGGGAGAATCAGCCCCAGCATTTT
TRBJ2-6 | NA | TRBV6-4 | few | CASSGGANVLTF | TGTGCCAGCAGTGGAGGGGCCAACGTCCTGACTTTC
TRBJ1-5 | TRBD1 | TRBV7-8 | many | CASSYSFSPGTGVDQPQHF | TGTGCCAGCAGCTATTCATTCTCACCCGGGACAGGGGTGGATCAGCCCCAGCATTTT
TRBJ2-3 | NA | TRBV21-1 | NA | CASSKVLSPRGDTQYF | TGTGCCAGCAGCAAAGTCCTTAGCCCAAGGGGAGATACGCAGTATTTT
TRBJ2-5 | NA | TRBV20-1 | many | CSVIAPGRGETQYF | TGCAGTGTCATAGCTCCGGGGAGAGGAGAGACCCAGTACTTC
TRBJ2-1 | NA | TRBV12-3/TRBV12-4 | many | CASTGGGEQFF | TGTGCCAGCACTGGGGGTGGTGAGCAGTTCTTC
TRBJ2-5 | TRBD2 | TRBV7-2 | many | CASSLDSGRGQETQYF | TGTGCCAGCAGCTTAGATAGCGGGAGAGGTCAAGAGACCCAGTACTTC
TRBJ2-4 | TRBD1 | TRBV5-1 | many | CASSSGTGGIQYF | TGCGCCAGCAGCTCCGGGACAGGGGGCATTCAGTACTTC
TRBJ2-3 | TRBD2 | TRBV20-1 | many | CSARTSGRWGTDTQYF | TGCAGTGCTAGGACTAGCGGGAGATGGGGCACAGATACGCAGTATTTT
TRBJ2-5 | TRBD2 | TRBV20-1 | many | CSASGLAGGLSETQYF | TGCAGTGCTTCTGGACTAGCGGGAGGGCTGTCAGAGACCCAGTACTTC
TRBJ2-7 | NA | TRBV3-1 | few | CASSQENKGPYEQYF | TGTGCCAGCAGCCAAGAGAATAAGGGGCCCTACGAGCAGTACTTC
TRBJ2-1 | TRBD1 | TRBV29-1 | few | CSVVLRDRGLNEQFF | TGCAGCGTTGTGCTCCGGGACAGGGGATTAAATGAGCAGTTCTTC
TRBJ2-2 | TRBD2 | TRBV9 | NA | CASSVGRLAGPGELFF | TGTGCCAGCAGCGTAGGGCGTCTAGCGGGGCCGGGGGAGCTGTTTTTT
TRBJ2-5 | TRBD2 | TRBV20-1 | many | CSAREGGSAQETQYF | TGCAGTGCTAGAGAAGGCGGGAGTGCACAAGAGACCCAGTACTTC
TRBJ2-1 | NA | TRBV5-1 | NA | CASSPDGAGNYNEQFF | TGCGCCAGCAGCCCCGACGGCGCGGGGAATTACAATGAGCAGTTCTTC
TRBJ2-2 | TRBD2 | TRBV3-1 | NA | CACSQRTSGRVSGELFF | TGTGCCTGCAGCCAGAGGACTAGCGGGAGGGTCTCCGGGGAGCTGTTTTTT
TRBJ2-4 | NA | TRBV20-1 | many | CSAMVGGGKNIQYF | TGCAGTGCGATGGTAGGGGGGGGCAAAAACATTCAGTACTTC
TRBJ2-1 | TRBD2 | TRBV7-6 | NA | CASSPGTSGSSEQFF | TGTGCCAGCAGCCCTGGGACTAGCGGGAGTTCTGAGCAGTTCTTC
TRBJ1-3 | TRBD1 | TRBV20-1 | many | CSATYGTVGNTIYF | TGCAGTGCTACCTACGGGACAGTCGGAAACACCATATATTTT
TRBJ2-5 | TRBD2 | TRBV27 | few | CASSWVGGPPETQYF | TGTGCCAGCAGTTGGGTGGGAGGGCCCCCAGAGACCCAGTACTTC
TRBJ1-4 | NA | TRBV5-1 | many | CASSSRSTNEKLFF | TGCGCCAGCAGTTCTCGGTCAACTAATGAAAAACTGTTTTTT
TRBJ2-5 | TRBD2 | TRBV28 | few | CASSLLRTSGLSETQYF | TGTGCCAGCAGTTTACTTAGGACTAGCGGACTATCGGAGACCCAGTACTTC
TRBJ2-7 | TRBD2 | TRBV25-1 | NA | CATSGLAVEQYF | TGTGCCACCTCCGGACTAGCGGTTGAGCAGTACTTC
TRBJ2-4 | NA | TRBV5-5 | many | CASSFLRDIQYF | TGTGCCAGCAGCTTCCTTCGGGACATTCAGTACTTC
TRBJ1-1 | NA | TRBV20-1 | many | CSATSGSLNTEAFF | TGCAGTGCTACTTCGGGCAGCTTGAACACTGAAGCTTTCTTT
TRBJ2-5 | TRBD1 | TRBV12-3/TRBV12-4 | many | CASSRGQQETQYF | TGTGCCAGCAGCAGGGGACAGCAAGAGACCCAGTACTTC
TRBJ2-5 | TRBD2 | TRBV18 | NA | CASSPIPPGLARETQYF | TGTGCCAGCTCACCAATTCCACCGGGACTAGCGAGGGAGACCCAGTACTTC
TRBJ2-1 | NA | TRBV7-8 | few | CASSLTDRAGNEQFF | TGTGCCAGCAGCTTAACAGACAGGGCGGGAAATGAGCAGTTCTTC
TRBJ2-3 | NA | TRBV20-1 | many | CSAGPFTGADTQYF | TGCAGTGCTGGTCCATTTACGGGCGCAGATACGCAGTATTTT
TRBJ2-5 | NA | TRBV19 | NA | CASSTDPSMGKETQYF | TGTGCCAGTAGTACAGACCCCAGTATGGGTAAAGAGACCCAGTACTTC
TRBJ2-1 | TRBD2 | TRBV30 | NA | CAWIGGGPGNEQFF | TGTGCCTGGATCGGGGGGGGGCCAGGCAATGAGCAGTTCTTC
TRBJ2-1 | NA | TRBV5-1 | many | CASSRTAGLLNEQFF | TGCGCCAGCAGCCGAACCGCGGGACTTCTCAATGAGCAGTTCTTC
TRBJ2-4 | NA | TRBV18 | many | CASSPRAKNIQYF | TGTGCCAGCTCACCACGCGCCAAAAACATTCAGTACTTC
TRBJ2-5 | TRBD2 | TRBV20-1 | NA | CSAPRLAGGGGETQYF | TGCAGTGCCCCCCGGCTAGCGGGAGGAGGTGGAGAGACCCAGTACTTC
TRBJ2-7 | NA | TRBV12-3/TRBV12-4 | many | CASRRVGSYEQYF | TGTGCCAGCCGACGAGTGGGATCCTACGAGCAGTACTTC
TRBJ2-1 | TRBD2 | TRBV6-5 | many | CASSSPGLAESYNEQFF | TGTGCCAGCAGTTCTCCCGGACTAGCGGAGTCGTACAATGAGCAGTTCTTC
TRBJ2-5 | NA | TRBV7-6 | few | CASLAEPAEETQYF | TGTGCCTCCTTAGCCGAGCCGGCGGAAGAGACCCAGTACTTC
TRBJ2-7 | NA | TRBV12-3/TRBV12-4 | many | CASSLAPNVGYEQYF | TGTGCCAGCAGTTTAGCGCCCAATGTGGGCTACGAGCAGTACTTC
TRBJ2-3 | TRBD2 | TRBV5-1 | NA | CASSLHRGGRGTDTQYF | TGCGCCAGCAGCTTGCATCGGGGCGGGAGGGGCACAGATACGCAGTATTTT
TRBJ2-1 | NA | TRBV2 | few | CASKLGLVNEQFF | TGTGCCAGCAAACTAGGTTTGGTCAATGAGCAGTTCTTC
TRBJ2-3 | TRBD2 | TRBV7-9 | few | CASPRDYWTPTDTQYF | TGTGCCAGCCCTCGGGACTACTGGACCCCCACAGATACGCAGTATTTT
TRBJ2-5 | NA | TRBV12-3/TRBV12-4 | many | CASSLSEETQYF | TGTGCCAGCAGTTTGTCAGAGGAGACCCAGTACTTC
TRBJ2-7 | NA | TRBV10-3 | many | CAISSDTTYEQYF | TGTGCCATCAGTTCGGACACCACCTACGAGCAGTACTTC
TRBJ2-5 | TRBD1 | TRBV20-1 | many | CSARDSRDRVLSYKTQYF | TGCAGTGCTAGAGATTCTCGGGACAGGGTATTATCCTACAAGACCCAGTACTTC
TRBJ1-1 | NA | TRBV20-1 | many | CSARDPQDVTEAFF | TGCAGTGCTAGAGATCCCCAGGATGTCACTGAAGCTTTCTTT
TRBJ2-1 | NA | TRBV5-1 | many | CASSLEGETINEQFF | TGCGCCAGCAGCTTGGAGGGGGAGACAATCAATGAGCAGTTCTTC
TRBJ2-7 | TRBD2 | TRBV5-5 | NA | CASSLRLGLASYEQYF | TGTGCCAGCAGCTTGCGGTTGGGACTAGCTTCTTACGAGCAGTACTTC
TRBJ1-5 | NA | TRBV6-1 | many | CASSVGQPQHF | TGTGCCAGCAGTGTGGGTCAGCCCCAGCATTTT
TRBJ2-5 | TRBD2 | TRBV28 | NA | CASSWTRVRVETQYF | TGTGCCAGCAGCTGGACTAGAGTAAGGGTAGAGACCCAGTACTTC
TRBJ2-1 | NA | TRBV11-1 | NA | CASSADSDCNEQFF | TGTGCCAGCAGCGCAGACTCCGATTGCAATGAGCAGTTCTTC
TRBJ2-1 | NA | TRBV30 | NA | CAWSVSSLRNEQFF | TGTGCCTGGAGCGTCAGTAGTTTGAGGAATGAGCAGTTCTTC
TRBJ1-1 | NA | TRBV15 | many | CATSRQEGPEAFF | TGTGCCACCAGCAGACAAGAGGGGCCTGAAGCTTTCTTT
TRBJ2-3 | TRBD2 | TRBV12-3/TRBV12-4 | few | CASRGLAGVEDTQYF | TGTGCCAGCAGGGGACTAGCGGGAGTGGAAGATACGCAGTATTTT
TRBJ2-1 | NA | TRBV15 | NA | CATARDRAHEQFF | TGTGCCACCGCCCGGGATAGGGCCCATGAGCAGTTCTTC
TRBJ2-7 | NA | TRBV9 | NA | CASSVAPQAWEQYF | TGTGCCAGCAGCGTAGCCCCCCAAGCTTGGGAGCAGTACTTC
TRBJ2-1 | TRBD2 | TRBV19 | NA | CASMGTISPYNEQFF | TGTGCCAGTATGGGGACTATTTCCCCCTACAATGAGCAGTTCTTC